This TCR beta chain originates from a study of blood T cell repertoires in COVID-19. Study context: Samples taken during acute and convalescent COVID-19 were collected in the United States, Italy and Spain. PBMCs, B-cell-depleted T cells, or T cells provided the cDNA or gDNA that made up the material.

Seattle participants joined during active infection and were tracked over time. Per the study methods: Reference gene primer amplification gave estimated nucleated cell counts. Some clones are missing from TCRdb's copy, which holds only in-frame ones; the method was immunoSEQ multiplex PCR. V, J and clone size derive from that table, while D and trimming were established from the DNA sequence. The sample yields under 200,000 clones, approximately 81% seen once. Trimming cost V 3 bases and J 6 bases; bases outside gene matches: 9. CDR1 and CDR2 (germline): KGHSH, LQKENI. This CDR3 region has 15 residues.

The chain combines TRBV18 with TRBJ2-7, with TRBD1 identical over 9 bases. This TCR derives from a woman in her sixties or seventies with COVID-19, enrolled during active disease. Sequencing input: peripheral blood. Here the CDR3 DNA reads TGTGCCAGCTCACCGGCCAGGACAGGGGTTTTCGAGCAGTACTTC. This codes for CASSPARTGVFEQYF.